The following is a TCR beta chain sequence with its context. The antigen it binds to is not known. There are no base qualities to consult, and no much larger clone falls within one base. This sample is part of a study of siplizumab effects on memory and regulatory T cells (dated by TCRdb to between 2017 and 2020). The study in broad terms: The effect of the anti-CD2 antibody siplizumab on alloreactive T-cell subsets was examined in allogeneic mixed lymphocyte reactions constructed from human PBMCs.

From a lookup of the germline V gene, CDR1 and CDR2 are MNHNS and SASEGT. The junction carries 5 bases between V and J, which are trimmed by 2 bases and 0 bases respectively. The CDR3 has 15 amino acids, counting the end cysteine and phenylalanine. Solely the CDR3 DNA is kept, with 45 bases framed from the first base. Broader findings and caveats from the paper: The suppressive function of proliferating Tregs from siplizumab cultures was not functionally confirmed. About 80-97% of proliferating CD4+ or CD8+ clones could not be given a naive or memory phenotype. Among mappable alloreactive CD4+ clones, the Treg-derived fraction averaged around 69% with siplizumab versus roughly 30% in control reactions. Sequences below about 10^-5 frequency were poorly captured, so only a minor fraction of alloreactive clones could be mapped to unstimulated subsets. Compared with memory T cells, unstimulated naive T cells appeared more diverse, and naive cells seemed to make a substantial contribution to the alloresponse. Siplizumab significantly reduced the cumulative frequency of alloreactive sequences traceable to unstimulated CD4+ memory T cells.

TCRbeta CDR3 sequencing was performed on sorted unstimulated T cells and on proliferating T cells recovered from mixed lymphocyte reactions. Fresh whole blood from approximately 10 HLA-typed healthy donors was used to isolate PBMCs. Library creation used the immunoSEQ multiplex PCR assay. About 10^5 TCR templates per sample were assayed by the deep sequencing platform. Genomic DNA extracted from sorted T cells was the material used for TCRbeta CDR3 sequencing. Processing in the source paper ran as follows. The R programming language was used for clonal analysis of TCRbeta CDR3 data. Unstimulated samples were compared with post-reaction CFSE-low samples to define alloreactive CD4+ and CD8+ clones. By matching sequences to the repertoires of sorted unstimulated Treg and non-Treg cells, each alloreactive CD4+ clone was assigned a regulatory or non-regulatory origin. TCRdb took this table from immuneACCESS and kept in-frame rearrangements with V and J called. Such tables lack part of the clones; where checked against another copy, unresolved V genes explain under half of the gap, and the rest is unexplained. V and J calls and clone size come straight from that table; D and trimming were deduced from the DNA. This sample has fewer than 65,000 clones in its table, and over 90% of those were observed once. The ten largest clones add up to 15% to 20% of the sample.

The chain employs TRBV6-1 and TRBJ2-6; the D gene lacks a confident call. The specimen was CD8+ T cells sorted from blood. The receptor was derived from a human donor in good health. The CDR3 here reads CASSEPPSGANVLTF. In nucleotides, the sequence is TGTGCCAGCAGTGAACCTCCCTCTGGGGCCAACGTCCTGACTTTC.